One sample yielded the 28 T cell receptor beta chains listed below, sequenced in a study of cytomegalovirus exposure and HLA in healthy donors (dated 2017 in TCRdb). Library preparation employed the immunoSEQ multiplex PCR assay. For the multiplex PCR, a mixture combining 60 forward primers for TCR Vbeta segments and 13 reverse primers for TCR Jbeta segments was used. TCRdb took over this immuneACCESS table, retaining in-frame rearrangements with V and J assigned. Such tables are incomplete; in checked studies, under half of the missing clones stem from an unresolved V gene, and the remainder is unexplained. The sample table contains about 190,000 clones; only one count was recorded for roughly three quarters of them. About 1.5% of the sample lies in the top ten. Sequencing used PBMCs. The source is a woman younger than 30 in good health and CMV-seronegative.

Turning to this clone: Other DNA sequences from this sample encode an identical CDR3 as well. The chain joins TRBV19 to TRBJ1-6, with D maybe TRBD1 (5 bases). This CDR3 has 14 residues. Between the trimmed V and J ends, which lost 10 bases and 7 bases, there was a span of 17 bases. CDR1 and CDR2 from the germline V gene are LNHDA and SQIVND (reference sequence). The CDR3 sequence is CAISSGQPNSPLHF. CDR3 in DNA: TGTGCCATCTCATCAGGACAACCCAATTCACCCCTCCACTTT.

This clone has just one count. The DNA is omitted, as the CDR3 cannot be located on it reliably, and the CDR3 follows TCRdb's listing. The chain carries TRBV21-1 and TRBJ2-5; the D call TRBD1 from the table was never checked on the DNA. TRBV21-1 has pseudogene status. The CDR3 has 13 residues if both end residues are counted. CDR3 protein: CARPGYWCYEQYF.

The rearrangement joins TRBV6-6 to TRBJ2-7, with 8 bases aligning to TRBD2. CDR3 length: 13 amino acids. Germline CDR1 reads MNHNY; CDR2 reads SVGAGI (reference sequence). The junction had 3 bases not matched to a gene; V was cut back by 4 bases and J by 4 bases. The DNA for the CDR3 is TGTGCCAGCAGTTTAGCGGGGAAGTACGAGCAGTACTTC. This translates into CASSLAGKYEQYF.

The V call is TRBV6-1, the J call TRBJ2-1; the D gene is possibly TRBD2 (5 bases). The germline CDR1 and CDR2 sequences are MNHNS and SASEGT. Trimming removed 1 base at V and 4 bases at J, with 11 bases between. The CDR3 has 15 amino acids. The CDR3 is CASSEDGVAYNEQFF. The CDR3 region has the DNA TGTGCCAGCAGTGAAGACGGGGTTGCGTACAATGAGCAGTTCTTC.

The CDR3 nucleotides read TGTGCCAGCAGCATACCCCGGGACAGGAGGCAGTACTTC. Translating gives CASSIPRDRRQYF. The gene calls are TRBV7-9 and TRBJ2-7; 8 bases agree with TRBD1. Germline CDR1 reads SEHNR; CDR2 reads FQNEAQ (reference sequence). V gave up 5 bases and J gave up 9 bases; unmatched junction bases: 9. CDR3 size: 13 residues.

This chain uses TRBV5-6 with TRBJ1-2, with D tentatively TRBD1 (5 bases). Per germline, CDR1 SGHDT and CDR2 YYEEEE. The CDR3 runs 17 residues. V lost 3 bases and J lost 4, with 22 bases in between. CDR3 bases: TGTGCCAGCAGCTCGGACGCGGGGGGAGGGGAACTCTATGGCTACACCTTC. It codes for CASSSDAGGGELYGYTF.

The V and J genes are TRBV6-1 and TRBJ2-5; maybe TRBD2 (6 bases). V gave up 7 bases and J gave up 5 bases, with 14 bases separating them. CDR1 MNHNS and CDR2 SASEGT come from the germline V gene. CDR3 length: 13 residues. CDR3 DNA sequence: TGTGCCAGCACCCTGGGGAGGTCGGAGACCCAGTACTTC. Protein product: CASTLGRSETQYF.

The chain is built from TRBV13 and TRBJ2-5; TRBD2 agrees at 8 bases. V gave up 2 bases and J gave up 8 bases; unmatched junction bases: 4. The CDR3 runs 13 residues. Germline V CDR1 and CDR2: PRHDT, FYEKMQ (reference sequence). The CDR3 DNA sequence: TGTGCCAGCAGCTTACGGACTAGCAGCACCCAGTACTTC. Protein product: CASSLRTSSTQYF. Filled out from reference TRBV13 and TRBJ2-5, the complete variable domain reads AAGVIQSPRHLIKEKRETATLKCYPIPRHDTVYWYQQGPGQDPQFLISFYEKMQSDKGSIPDRFSAQQFSDYHSELNMSSLELGDSALYFCASSLRTSSTQYFGPGTRLLVL.

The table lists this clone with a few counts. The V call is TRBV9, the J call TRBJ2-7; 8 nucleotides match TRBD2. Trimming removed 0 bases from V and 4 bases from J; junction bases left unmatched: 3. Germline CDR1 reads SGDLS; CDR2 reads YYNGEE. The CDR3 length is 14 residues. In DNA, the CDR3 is TGTGCCAGCAGCGTAGGTCTAGCGGGTTACGAGCAGTACTTC. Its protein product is CASSVGLAGYEQYF.

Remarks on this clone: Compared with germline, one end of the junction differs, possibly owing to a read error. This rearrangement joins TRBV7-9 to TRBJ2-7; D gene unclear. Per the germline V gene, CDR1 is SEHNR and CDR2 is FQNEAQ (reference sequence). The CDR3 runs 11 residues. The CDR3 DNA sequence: TGTTCCAGCAGCCGAGCGTACGAGCAGTACTTC. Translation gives CSSSRAYEQYF.

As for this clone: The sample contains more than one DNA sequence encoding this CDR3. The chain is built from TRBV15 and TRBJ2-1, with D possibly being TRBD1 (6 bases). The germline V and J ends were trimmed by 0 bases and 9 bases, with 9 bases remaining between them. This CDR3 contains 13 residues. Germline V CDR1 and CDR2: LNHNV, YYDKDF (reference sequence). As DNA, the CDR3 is TGTGCCACCAGCAGAGATACAGGGCTTGAGCAGTTCTTC. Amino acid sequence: CATSRDTGLEQFF. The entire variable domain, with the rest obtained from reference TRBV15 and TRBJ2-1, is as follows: DAMVIQNPRYQVTQFGKPVTLSCSQTLNHNVMYWYQQKSSQAPKLLFHYYDKDFNNEADTPDNFQSRRPNTSFCFLDIRSPGLGDTAMYLCATSRDTGLEQFFGPGTRLTVL.

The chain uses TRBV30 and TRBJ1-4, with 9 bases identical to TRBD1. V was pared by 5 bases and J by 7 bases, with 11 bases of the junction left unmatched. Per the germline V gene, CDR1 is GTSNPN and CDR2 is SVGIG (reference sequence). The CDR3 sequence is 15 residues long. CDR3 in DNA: TGTGCCTGGGGGGAACCGGGACAGGGAGGTGAAAAACTGTTTTTT. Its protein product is CAWGEPGQGGEKLFF.

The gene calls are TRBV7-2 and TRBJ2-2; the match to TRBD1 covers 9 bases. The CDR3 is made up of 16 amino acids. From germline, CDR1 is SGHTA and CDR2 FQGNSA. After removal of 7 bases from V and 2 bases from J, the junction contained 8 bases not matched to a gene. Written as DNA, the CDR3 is TGTGCCAGCAAAGTTGGACAGGGGTTTAACACCGGGGAGCTGTTTTTT. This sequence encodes CASKVGQGFNTGELFF. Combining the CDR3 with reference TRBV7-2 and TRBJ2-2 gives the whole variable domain GAGVSQSPSNKVTEKGKDVELRCDPISGHTALYWYRQSLGQGLEFLIYFQGNSAPDKSGLPSDRFSAERTGGSVSTLTIQRTQQEDSAVYLCASKVGQGFNTGELFFGEGSRLTVL.

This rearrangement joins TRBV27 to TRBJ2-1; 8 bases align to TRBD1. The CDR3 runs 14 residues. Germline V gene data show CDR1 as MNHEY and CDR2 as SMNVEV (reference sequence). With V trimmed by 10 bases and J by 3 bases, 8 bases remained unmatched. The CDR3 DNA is TGTGCCATTAAAACAGGGGGTGGCTACAATGAGCAGTTCTTC. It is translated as CAIKTGGGYNEQFF.

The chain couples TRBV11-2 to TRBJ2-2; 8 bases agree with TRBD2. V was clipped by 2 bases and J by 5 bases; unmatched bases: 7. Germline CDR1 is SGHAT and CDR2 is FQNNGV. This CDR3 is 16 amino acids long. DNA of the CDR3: TGTGCCAGCAGCTTATGGACGGGAGGGCCGACCGGGGAGCTGTTTTTT. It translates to CASSLWTGGPTGELFF.

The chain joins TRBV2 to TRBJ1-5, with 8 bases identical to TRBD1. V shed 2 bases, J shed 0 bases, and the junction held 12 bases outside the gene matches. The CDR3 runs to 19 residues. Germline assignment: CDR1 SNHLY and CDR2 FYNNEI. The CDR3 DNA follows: TGTGCCAGCAGTGAAAGATTATGGGACAGGATATTTAGCAATCAGCCCCAGCATTTT. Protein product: CASSERLWDRIFSNQPQHF.

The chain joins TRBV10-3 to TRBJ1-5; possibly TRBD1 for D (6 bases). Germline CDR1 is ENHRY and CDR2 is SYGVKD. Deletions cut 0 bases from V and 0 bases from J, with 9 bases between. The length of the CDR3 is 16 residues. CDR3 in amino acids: CAISESGRGSNQPQHF. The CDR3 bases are TGTGCCATCAGTGAGTCAGGCAGGGGTAGCAATCAGCCCCAGCATTTT.

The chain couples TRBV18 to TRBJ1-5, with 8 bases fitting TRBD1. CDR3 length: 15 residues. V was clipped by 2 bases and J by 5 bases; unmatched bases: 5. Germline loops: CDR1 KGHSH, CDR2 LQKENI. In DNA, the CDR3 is TGTGCCAGCTCACCAGACAGGGGTGGCGATCAGCCCCAGCATTTT. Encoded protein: CASSPDRGGDQPQHF. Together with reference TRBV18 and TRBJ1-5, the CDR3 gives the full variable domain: NAGVMQNPRHLVRRRGQEARLRCSPMKGHSHVYWYRQLPEEGLKFMVYLQKENIIDESGMPKERFSAEFPKEGPSILRIQQVVRGDSAAYFCASSPDRGGDQPQHFGDGTRLSIL.

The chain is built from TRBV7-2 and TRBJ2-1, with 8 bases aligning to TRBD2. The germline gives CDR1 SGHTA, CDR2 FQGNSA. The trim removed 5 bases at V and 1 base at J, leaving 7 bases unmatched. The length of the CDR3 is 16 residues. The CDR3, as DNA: TGTGCCAGCAGCGGCAGACTAGCGCAATCCTACAATGAGCAGTTCTTC. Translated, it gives CASSGRLAQSYNEQFF.

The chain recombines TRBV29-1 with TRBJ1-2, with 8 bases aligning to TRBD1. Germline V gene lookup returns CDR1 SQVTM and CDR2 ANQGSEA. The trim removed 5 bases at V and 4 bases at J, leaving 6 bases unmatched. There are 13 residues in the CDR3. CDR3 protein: CSVSTGVTYGYTF. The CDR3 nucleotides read TGCAGCGTTTCGACAGGGGTTACCTATGGCTACACCTTC.

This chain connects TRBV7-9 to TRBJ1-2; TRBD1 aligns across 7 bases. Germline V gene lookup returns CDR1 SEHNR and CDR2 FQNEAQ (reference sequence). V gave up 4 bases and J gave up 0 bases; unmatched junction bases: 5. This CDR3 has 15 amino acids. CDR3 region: CASSSTGLANYGYTF. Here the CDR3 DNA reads TGTGCCAGCAGCTCGACAGGGTTAGCTAACTATGGCTACACCTTC.

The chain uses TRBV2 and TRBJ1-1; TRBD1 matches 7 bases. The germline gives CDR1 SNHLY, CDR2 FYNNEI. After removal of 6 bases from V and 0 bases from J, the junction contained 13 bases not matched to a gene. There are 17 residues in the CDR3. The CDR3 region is CASSLKTWDSMNTEAFF. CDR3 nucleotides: TGTGCCAGCAGCTTAAAAACTTGGGACAGCATGAACACTGAAGCTTTCTTT. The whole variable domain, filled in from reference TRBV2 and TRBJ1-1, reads EPEVTQTPSHQVTQMGQEVILRCVPISNHLYFYWYRQILGQKVEFLVSFYNNEISEKSEIFDDQFSVERPDGSNFTLKIRSTKLEDSAMYFCASSLKTWDSMNTEAFFGQGTRLTVV.

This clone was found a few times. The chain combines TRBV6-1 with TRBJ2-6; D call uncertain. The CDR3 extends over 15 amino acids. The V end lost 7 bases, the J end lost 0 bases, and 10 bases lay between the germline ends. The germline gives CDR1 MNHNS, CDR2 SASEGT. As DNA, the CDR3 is TGTGCCAGCACCTCCGGTTACTCTGGGGCCAACGTCCTGACTTTC. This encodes CASTSGYSGANVLTF.

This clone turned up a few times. The DNA of the CDR3 is TGCGCCAGCCAGTACAACTCTGGAAACACCATATATTTT. It translates to CASQYNSGNTIYF. The chain carries TRBV10-2 and TRBJ1-3; D is unclear. V was cut by 8 bases and J by 0 bases, with 8 bases left in between. CDR1 is WSHSY, CDR2 SAAADI, per germline. The CDR3 covers 13 residues.

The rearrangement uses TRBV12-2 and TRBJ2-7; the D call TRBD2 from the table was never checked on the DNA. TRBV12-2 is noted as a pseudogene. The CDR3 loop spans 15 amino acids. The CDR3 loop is CASRASGIPRYEQYF. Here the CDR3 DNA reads TGTGCAAGTCGCGCCAGCGGGATCCCTCGGTACGAGCAGTACTTC.

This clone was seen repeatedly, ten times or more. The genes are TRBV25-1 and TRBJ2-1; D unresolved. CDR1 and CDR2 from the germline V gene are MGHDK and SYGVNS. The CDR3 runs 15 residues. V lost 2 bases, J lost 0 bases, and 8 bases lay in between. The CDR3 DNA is TGTGCCAGCAGTGAAGCGGCCGGCTCCTACAATGAGCAGTTCTTC. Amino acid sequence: CASSEAAGSYNEQFF.

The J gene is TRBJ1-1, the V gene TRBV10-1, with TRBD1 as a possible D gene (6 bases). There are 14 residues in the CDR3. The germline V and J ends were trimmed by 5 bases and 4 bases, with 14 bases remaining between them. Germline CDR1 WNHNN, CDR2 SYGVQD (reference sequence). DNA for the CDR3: TGCGCCAGCAGTCGACTAATAGGGGGCACTGAAGCTTTCTTT. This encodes CASSRLIGGTEAFF.

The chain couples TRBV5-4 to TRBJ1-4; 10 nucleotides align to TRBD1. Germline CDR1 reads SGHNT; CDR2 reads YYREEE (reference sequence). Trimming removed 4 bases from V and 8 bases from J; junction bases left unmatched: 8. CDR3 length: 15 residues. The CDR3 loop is CASSAGTGVEEKLFF. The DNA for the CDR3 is TGTGCCAGCAGCGCGGGGACAGGGGTAGAAGAAAAACTGTTTTTT. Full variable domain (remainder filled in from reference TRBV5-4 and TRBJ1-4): ETGVTQSPTHLIKTRGQQVTLRCSSQSGHNTVSWYQQALGQGPQFIFQYYREEENGRGNFPPRFSGLQFPNYSSELNVNALELDDSALYLCASSAGTGVEEKLFFGSGTQLSVL.